The rows below give T cell receptor beta chains drawn from one sample of a study of shared clonotypes between healthy human individuals. Using immunoSEQ multiplex PCR, the repertoire was profiled, and TCRdb retains in-frame clones only, with some absent. The sample carries some 360,000 clones, 70% to 75% recorded once. Sequenced material: memory CD4+ T cells sorted from blood. All receptors come from a man aged 25 to 40 in good health. The CDR3 runs from the conserved cysteine through the conserved F or W. Fields, in order: D gene, clone size, CDR3 length, J gene, V gene, CDR3 DNA, CDR3 protein. D genes are given only for firm matches. Expanded clones are given a class, and other clones once, few, many or no size at all.

D: .; size: many; length: 15; J: TRBJ1-1; V: TRBV27; DNA: TGTGCCAGCAGTTTTACAGAAGACTTGAACACTGAAGCTTTCTTT; CDR3: CASSFTEDLNTEAFF
D: .; size: .; length: 13; J: TRBJ2-2; V: TRBV6-4; DNA: TGTGCCAGCAGTGACACGTACACCGGGGAGCTGTTTTTT; CDR3: CASSDTYTGELFF
D: .; size: .; length: 13; J: TRBJ1-5; V: TRBV18; DNA: TGTGCCAGCTCGCCCTATAGCAATCAGCCCCAGCATTTT; CDR3: CASSPYSNQPQHF
D: TRBD2; size: .; length: 16; J: TRBJ2-1; V: TRBV7-2; DNA: TGTGCCAGCACCCAAAGGGCTACTAGCGGGAGTAATGAGCAGTTCTTC; CDR3: CASTQRATSGSNEQFF
D: TRBD2; size: .; length: 16; J: TRBJ2-1; V: TRBV18; DNA: TGTGCCAGCTCACCACCAAGCCTAGCGGGAGACAATGAGCAGTTCTTC; CDR3: CASSPPSLAGDNEQFF
D: TRBD2; size: .; length: 20; J: TRBJ2-1; V: TRBV15; DNA: TGTGCCACCAGCAGAGATTTCGCCTCGACGGTAGCGGGAGTTCGGGGTGAGCAGTTCTTC; CDR3: CATSRDFASTVAGVRGEQFF
D: TRBD1; size: few; length: 15; J: TRBJ2-7; V: TRBV19; DNA: TGTGCCAGTAGTAAGGGGGCAGGCCCTTTGAACGAGCAGTACTTC; CDR3: CASSKGAGPLNEQYF
D: .; size: few; length: 14; J: TRBJ1-1; V: TRBV5-1; DNA: TGCGCCAGCAGCTTGGAGCCAGCAAACACTGAAGCTTTCTTT; CDR3: CASSLEPANTEAFF
D: TRBD2; size: few; length: 16; J: TRBJ2-1; V: TRBV7-6; DNA: TGTGCCAGCAGTGAGGCGGGAGGGTACACCTACAATGAGCAGTTCTTC; CDR3: CASSEAGGYTYNEQFF
D: TRBD1; size: .; length: 14; J: TRBJ1-2; V: TRBV19; DNA: TGTGCCAGTAGTATTAGGGGACAGCAGTTGGGCTACACCTTC; CDR3: CASSIRGQQLGYTF
D: TRBD1; size: .; length: 16; J: TRBJ1-5; V: TRBV28; DNA: TGTGCCAGCAAAAGGACAGGGGCAGAACCCAATCAGCCCCAGCATTTT; CDR3: CASKRTGAEPNQPQHF
D: TRBD2; size: .; length: 14; J: TRBJ2-1; V: TRBV19; DNA: TGTGCCAGTAGGACTAGCGGGAGTTCAAGTGAGCAGTTCTTC; CDR3: CASRTSGSSSEQFF
D: .; size: .; length: 14; J: TRBJ2-1; V: TRBV5-5; DNA: TGTGCCAGCCTCGGGGCCCAAAGGGGGAATGAGCAGTTCTTC; CDR3: CASLGAQRGNEQFF
D: .; size: many; length: 13; J: TRBJ2-1; V: TRBV5-4; DNA: TGTGCCAGCAGCCCAATCGGTGGGAATGAGCAGTTCTTC; CDR3: CASSPIGGNEQFF
D: TRBD2; size: .; length: 14; J: TRBJ2-3; V: TRBV11-1; DNA: TGTGCCAGCAGCTTAAGGGGAGGGAGAGATACGCAGTATTTT; CDR3: CASSLRGGRDTQYF
D: .; size: .; length: 15; J: TRBJ2-7; V: TRBV6-5; DNA: TGTGCCAGCAGGTTTTTAGGGGCACCCACCTACGAGCAGTACTTC; CDR3: CASRFLGAPTYEQYF
D: TRBD2; size: .; length: 16; J: TRBJ2-2; V: TRBV9; DNA: TGTGCCAGCAGCGTAGCGGCTAGCGGGATATCCGGGGAGCTGTTTTTT; CDR3: CASSVAASGISGELFF
D: .; size: .; length: 11; J: TRBJ2-7; V: TRBV20-1; DNA: TGCAGTGCTAGTCAGGACTCGGGGCAGTACTTC; CDR3: CSASQDSGQYF
D: TRBD1; size: .; length: 15; J: TRBJ1-5; V: TRBV5-1; DNA: TGCGCCAGCAGCTTGGACAGGGGTGCCAATCAGCCCCAGCATTTT; CDR3: CASSLDRGANQPQHF
D: .; size: .; length: 15; J: TRBJ2-4; V: TRBV15; DNA: TGTGCCACCAGCAGAGACGGGACCGATCGTAACATTCAGTACTTC; CDR3: CATSRDGTDRNIQYF
D: TRBD2; size: once; length: 19; J: TRBJ2-1; V: TRBV10-2; DNA: TGCGCCAGCGCCGCTAAAACGGGACTAGCGGGAAATAATTACAATGAGCAGTTCTTC; CDR3: CASAAKTGLAGNNYNEQFF
D: .; size: once; length: 11; J: TRBJ2-7; V: TRBV2; DNA: TGTGCCAGCAGTGCGGTCGACGAGCAGTACTTC; CDR3: CASSAVDEQYF
D: .; size: .; length: 15; J: TRBJ2-1; V: TRBV7-2; DNA: TGTGCCAGCAGCTTAGTGGTTGGACGGAATAATGAGCAGTTCTTC; CDR3: CASSLVVGRNNEQFF
D: .; size: .; length: 15; J: TRBJ2-1; V: TRBV7-8; DNA: TGTGCCAGCAGCTTAGGCCAGACCTACTACAATGAGCAGTTCTTC; CDR3: CASSLGQTYYNEQFF
D: .; size: .; length: 17; J: TRBJ2-3; V: TRBV5-1; DNA: TGCGCCAGCAGCTCTAGTATCAAAGGGGAGGCGACAGATACGCAGTATTTT; CDR3: CASSSSIKGEATDTQYF
D: .; size: .; length: 12; J: TRBJ2-2; V: TRBV18; DNA: TGTGCCAGCTCACTTAACACCGGGGAGCTGTTTTTT; CDR3: CASSLNTGELFF
D: .; size: .; length: 11; J: TRBJ1-1; V: TRBV20-1; DNA: TGCAGTGCCGGGGGGAACACTGAAGCTTTCTTT; CDR3: CSAGGNTEAFF
D: .; size: .; length: 11; J: TRBJ1-2; V: TRBV28; DNA: TGTGCCAGCAGCTTGACTACTGGCTACACCTTC; CDR3: CASSLTTGYTF
D: .; size: .; length: 13; J: TRBJ2-3; V: TRBV18; DNA: TGTGCCAGCGAGCCACAGGGACTAGATACGCAGTATTTT; CDR3: CASEPQGLDTQYF
D: .; size: .; length: 12; J: TRBJ1-1; V: TRBV6-6; DNA: TGTGCCAGCAGTCCGACCCAGGGAACAGCTTTCTTT; CDR3: CASSPTQGTAFF
D: TRBD1; size: .; length: 16; J: TRBJ2-7; V: TRBV5-1; DNA: TGCGCCAGCAGCTTACCTACCGGGACAGGTCTCGACGAGCAGTACTTC; CDR3: CASSLPTGTGLDEQYF
D: .; size: .; length: 15; J: TRBJ2-7; V: TRBV7-8; DNA: TGTGCCAGCAGCACGGAGTGGAGGCATTCCTACGAGCAGTACTTC; CDR3: CASSTEWRHSYEQYF
D: .; size: .; length: 14; J: TRBJ1-4; V: TRBV7-2; DNA: TGTGCCAGCAGCGTCAAGGGTTTTGGAGAAAAACTGTTTTTT; CDR3: CASSVKGFGEKLFF
D: TRBD1; size: .; length: 15; J: TRBJ2-7; V: TRBV19; DNA: TGTGCCAGTAGTCATTCCCCGGGACAGTCCTACGAGCAGTACTTC; CDR3: CASSHSPGQSYEQYF
D: .; size: once; length: 14; J: TRBJ1-3; V: TRBV11-2; DNA: TGTGCCAGCAGCTTACAGACCAGCGGAAACACCATATATTTT; CDR3: CASSLQTSGNTIYF
D: .; size: .; length: 14; J: TRBJ1-1; V: TRBV7-3; DNA: TGTGCCAGCAGCTCCACCGGGGGCTTCACTGAAGCTTTCTTT; CDR3: CASSSTGGFTEAFF
D: TRBD1; size: many; length: 12; J: TRBJ1-2; V: TRBV14; DNA: TGTGCCAGCAGCCAAAACCGGGACAGAGTCACCTTC; CDR3: CASSQNRDRVTF
D: .; size: .; length: 16; J: TRBJ2-1; V: TRBV6-8; DNA: TGTGCCAGCAGTTACTTGGTCTACCTAACGCGCAATGAGCAGTTCTTC; CDR3: CASSYLVYLTRNEQFF
D: .; size: .; length: 15; J: TRBJ2-1; V: TRBV14; DNA: TGTGCCAGCAGCCAAGCAGGGGGGGCCTACAATGAGCAGTTCTTC; CDR3: CASSQAGGAYNEQFF
D: .; size: .; length: 16; J: TRBJ2-5; V: TRBV11-2; DNA: TGTGCCAGCAGTTACACAAGGCGGGAGCAGGGGGAGACCCAGTACTTC; CDR3: CASSYTRREQGETQYF
D: .; size: .; length: 18; J: TRBJ2-6; V: TRBV11-2; DNA: TGTGCCAGCAGTAGACACAGGGTCCCGAGCTCTGGGGCCAACGTCCTGACTTTC; CDR3: CASSRHRVPSSGANVLTF
D: TRBD1; size: .; length: 12; J: TRBJ1-1; V: TRBV29-1; DNA: TGCAGCGTAAAGCACCCACAGGGGTCGGCTTTCTTT; CDR3: CSVKHPQGSAFF
D: TRBD2; size: .; length: 15; J: TRBJ2-3; V: TRBV11-2; DNA: TGTGCCAGCAGCAGAGGGACTAGTAACACAGATACGCAGTATTTT; CDR3: CASSRGTSNTDTQYF
D: TRBD1; size: few; length: 16; J: TRBJ1-1; V: TRBV6-5; DNA: TGTGCCAGCAGTTACTCAGGGACAGGGGTGAACACTGAAGCTTTCTTT; CDR3: CASSYSGTGVNTEAFF
D: .; size: .; length: 14; J: TRBJ2-3; V: TRBV10-2; DNA: TGCGCCAGCAGGACTAGGTTCGAAACAGATACGCAGTATTTT; CDR3: CASRTRFETDTQYF
D: .; size: .; length: 13; J: TRBJ2-5; V: TRBV5-1; DNA: TGCGCCAGCAGCTTGTTGGGAGACGACGCCCAGTACTTC; CDR3: CASSLLGDDAQYF
D: .; size: .; length: 14; J: TRBJ2-1; V: TRBV9; DNA: TGTGCCAGCAGCCCACAACCCGCCGGAAATGAGCAGTTCTTC; CDR3: CASSPQPAGNEQFF
D: TRBD2; size: .; length: 16; J: TRBJ2-4; V: TRBV9; DNA: TGTGCCAGCAGCGTAGCAGCGGGGGGGTCCAAAAACATTCAGTACTTC; CDR3: CASSVAAGGSKNIQYF
D: .; size: .; length: 14; J: TRBJ2-5; V: TRBV5-1; DNA: TGCGCCAGCAGCGCGGGCAGGGGTTCAGAGACCCAGTACTTC; CDR3: CASSAGRGSETQYF
D: .; size: .; length: 15; J: TRBJ1-4; V: TRBV7-9; DNA: TGTGCCAGCAGCCAAGGGGACACCGCTCGGGAAAAACTGTTTTTT; CDR3: CASSQGDTAREKLFF
D: .; size: .; length: 14; J: TRBJ2-2; V: TRBV7-2; DNA: TGTGCCAGCAGCCCAGGACGTGGTGGGGGGGAGCTGTTTTTT; CDR3: CASSPGRGGGELFF
D: .; size: once; length: 12; J: TRBJ1-2; V: TRBV28; DNA: TGTGCCAGCAGTTTGGTTAACTATGGCTACACCTTC; CDR3: CASSLVNYGYTF
D: .; size: .; length: 17; J: TRBJ2-3; V: TRBV13; DNA: TGTGCCAGCAGCTTAAGGGACGGAGGTAAGGTCACAGATACGCAGTATTTT; CDR3: CASSLRDGGKVTDTQYF
D: .; size: .; length: 14; J: TRBJ2-7; V: TRBV2; DNA: TGTGCCAGCAGTGAGTCTACAGGGAGGTACGAGCAGTACTTC; CDR3: CASSESTGRYEQYF
D: .; size: few; length: 14; J: TRBJ2-7; V: TRBV5-4; DNA: TGTGCCAGCAGCTTGGGCGGAAACTCCTACGAGCAGTACTTC; CDR3: CASSLGGNSYEQYF